This TCR beta chain was recorded in a study of tumor and adjacent non-tumor tissue in lung cancer. Study as a whole: Stage I to III disease affected 10 men and about five women aged about 31 to 80. Each sample yielded millions of productive TCRbeta reads on average.

This CDR3 has 18 residues. TCRbeta libraries were built with three rounds of nested PCR, modified from ARM-PCR. TCRdb independently ran MiXCR on the multiplex PCR reads; one entry per CDR3 protein. This table holds 60,000 to 65,000 distinct CDR3 sequences, around 64% found once. The template was RNA from unsorted bulk tissue. The normal lung tissue was taken more than 3 cm from the tumor edge. With respect to this clonotype: Its antigen is unidentified. One end of the junction does not line up with germline, which may come from a read error.

Study results and caveats: Compared with tumor, normal lung showed significantly lower TCR diversity. Top 100 clones took a larger repertoire share in normal lung.

This clonotype was sampled from a man in his 70s with non-small cell lung cancer. This rearrangement joins TRBV23-1 to TRBJ2-1; 10 bases agree with TRBD1. TRBV23-1 has ORF status, its function being uncertain. Sequencing was done on a sample of distant non-tumor lung tissue. CDR3 nucleotides: TGCGCCTGCAGTCAGACCTTATCCGGGACAGGGGATCTGAATGAGCAGTTCTTC. Translation gives CACSQTLSGTGDLNEQFF.